Presented here are 4 T cell receptor beta chains from one specimen sequenced in a study of human T cells and chemical hapten exposure. TCRdb reprocessed the RACE reads via MiXCR and lists one record per CDR3 protein. The sample lists tens of thousands of distinct CDR3 sequences; 12% to 15% were seen once. The time point here: pre-sensitization, week 0. The treatment here: therapeutic diphenylcyclopropenone sensitization with weekly scalp DPC. The material was whole blood, obtained in connection with sensitization to the hapten diphenylcyclopropenone (DPC). The receptors stem from a woman in her fifties or sixties with alopecia areata. Some clones in this sample may be carry-over from other donors' samples.

The genes are TRBV11-2 and TRBJ2-7, with 9 bases that match TRBD1. Germline V lookup: CDR1 SGHAT, CDR2 FQNNGV. The CDR3 is 15 residues long. Germline trimming cut 3 bases from V and 6 bases from J; bases unmatched to any gene: 9. The CDR3 DNA reads TGTGCCAGCAGCTTCGGGGGGACAGGGCCGTCCGAGCAGTACTTC. It specifies CASSFGGTGPSEQYF.

The rearrangement joins TRBV12-3 or TRBV12-4 to TRBJ1-2; D is possibly TRBD1 (6 bases). The germline V and J ends were trimmed by 3 bases and 13 bases, with 12 bases remaining between them. This CDR3 spans 11 amino acids. Here the CDR3 reads CASSLGHHPTF. The DNA for the CDR3 is TGTGCCAGCAGTTTGGGACACCATCCCACCTTC.

This clonotype came up a few times. The rearrangement links TRBV6-6 to TRBJ2-7, with TRBD1 matching over 8 bases. The J segment lost 4 bases and the V segment lost 5 bases, leaving 10 bases of the junction unmatched. This CDR3 region has 15 residues. The V gene's germline CDR1 is MNHNY and CDR2 SVGAGI (reference sequence). The DNA of the CDR3 is TGTGCCAGCAGTGCGGGGACAGGCGGTCTATACGAGCAGTACTTC. Translating gives CASSAGTGGLYEQYF.

The chain employs TRBV18 and TRBJ1-1; possibly TRBD1 for D (6 bases). The V gene lost 3 bases and the J gene lost 5 bases, with 22 bases spanning the gap. Germline lookup yields CDR1 KGHSH and CDR2 LQKENI. The CDR3 runs to 17 residues. The CDR3 DNA follows: TGTGCCAGCTCACCCCTTAAAAACAGACAGGTGCGGACTGAAGCTTTCTTT. This encodes CASSPLKNRQVRTEAFF.